This T cell receptor (beta chain) derives from a study of CXCR3-negative and CXCR3-positive naive CD8 T cells (dated by TCRdb to 2018 to 2020). Some background on the complete study: In total, roughly 140 million TRB reads were obtained, corresponding to roughly 1.5 +/- 0.3 million reads per library. The diversity and physicochemical repertoire analyses included fewer than twelve donors pooled from two independent experiments. TRBV-TRBJ cluster analysis included naive subsets from about 5 donors and memory cells from 3 donors.

Sequenced on a NextSeq 550. The Human TCR Profiling Kit (MiLaboratory) was used to prepare UMI-labeled 5' RACE TRB cDNA libraries. The full amount of extracted RNA was used for cDNA synthesis, and the full amount of resulting cDNA was used for PCR amplification. Libraries were prepared in parallel using an identical number of PCR cycles. From the authors' description of their analysis: With a requirement of at least two reads per UMI, MIGEC and MiXCR extracted about 50,000 +/- 10,000 unique UMI-labeled TRB cDNA molecules per library. An average of roughly 40,000 +/- 10,000 functional in-frame TRB CDR3 nucleotide clonotypes without stop codons was found per library. After downsampling to 5000 UMI-labeled TRB molecules per sample, diversity metrics such as normalized Shannon-Wiener and Chao1 were calculated in VDJtools. For the central five CDR3 residues, VDJtools calculated physicochemical properties weighted by clonotype size, namely interaction energy, strength, volume and Kidera factor 4. TCRdb reprocessed the reads into one record per CDR3 protein sequence, lacking DNA. It is TCRdb's table, rather than the study itself, that gives the V and J calls and clone size. The table kept for this sample lists some 130,000 distinct CDR3 sequences. In total, the top ten clones hold just under 0.5% of the sample.

Overall study outcomes, separate from this receptor: CXCR3 expression partially decreased after cryopreservation, so most assays used freshly isolated PBMCs. Because surface CD5, which is linked to self-reactivity in mice, was comparable between the naive subsets, TCR interaction strength was also inferred from TRB CDR3 physicochemical properties. Within the same donor, TRBV-TRBJ usage looked similar between naive CXCR3-negative and CXCR3-positive cells, but memory cells had distinct patterns. TRB CDR3s from CXCR3-positive naive cells showed higher hydrophobicity (lower Kidera factor 4), lower energy, and higher strength and volume indices than CXCR3-negative naive cells. Comparably high repertoire diversity was found in both naive subsets, whereas much lower repertoire diversity was found in memory CD8+ T cells.

Note on this clonotype: Its antigen target is currently unknown.

Each CD8+ T cell subset was flow-sorted in triplicate, and around 300,000 cells per subset were placed directly into RLT lysis buffer. Naive CD8+ T cells were defined stringently as CD45RO-CCR7+CD27+CD95- to exclude memory contaminants. Peripheral blood mononuclear cells were isolated from buffy coats by standard density gradient centrifugation. A FACSAria III was used to flow-sort naive CXCR3-negative and CXCR3-positive CD8+ T cells. Total RNA was extracted from sorted cells with an RNeasy Mini Kit. The CDR1 and CDR2 encoded by the germline V gene are SQVTM and ANQGSEA. The CDR3 has 12 amino acids, counting the end cysteine and phenylalanine. No DNA is recorded.

The receptor was isolated from a human donor in good health. Some clones in this sample may be carry-over from other donors' samples. The chain joins TRBV29-1 to TRBJ2-2. Sequenced: naive CXCR3- CD8+ T cells from blood. Interpreted using the paper, the cell subset or site label stands for: CD45RO-CCR7+CD27+CD95- naive CD8+ T cells lacking CXCR3 (TNR3-). The CDR3 in this case is CSVGENTGELFF.